These T cell receptor beta chains were read from a single sample in a study of patients and donors after allogeneic stem cell transplantation. TCRdb reprocessed the RT-PCR reads via MiXCR and lists one record per CDR3 protein. Found here are about 960,000 distinct CDR3 sequences, approximately 18% of them singletons; the top ten hold approximately 5.9%. The sequenced sample consisted of blood, either unsorted or a sorted T cell fraction (not recorded which). The receptors were sampled from a human donor who was either an allogeneic HSCT recipient or a stem cell or donor lymphocyte infusion donor (not recorded which). It is not recorded whose cells these are; they may come from a transplant donor. Both conserved end residues are part of each CDR3. Each record gives: D gene, CDR3 length, clone size, V gene, J gene, CDR3 protein, CDR3 DNA. A D gene is named only where the DNA matches it firmly. Not all rows give a size; the values are once, few, many and, for expanded clones, a class.

TRBD1	16	few	TRBV5-8	TRBJ2-2	CASRIDRVDDTGELFF	TGTGCCAGCAGGATAGACAGGGTTGATGACACCGGGGAGCTGTTTTTT
TRBD2	12	few	TRBV6-2/TRBV6-3	TRBJ2-5	CASSGTSQTQYF	TGTGCCAGCAGTGGGACTAGTCAAACCCAGTACTTC
TRBD2	15	-	TRBV20-1	TRBJ2-7	CSASRPGLATYEQYF	TGCAGTGCTAGCCGACCGGGACTAGCGACTTACGAGCAGTACTTC
-	16	few	TRBV5-5	TRBJ2-2	CASSLGGGSYTGELFF	TGTGCCAGCAGCTTGGGGGGGGGCTCCTACACCGGGGAGCTGTTTTTT
-	11	few	TRBV20-1	TRBJ2-3	CSAEGADTQYF	TGCAGTGCTGAGGGGGCAGATACGCAGTATTTT
TRBD1	16	few	TRBV5-1	TRBJ1-6	CASSPGQGTYNSPLHF	TGCGCCAGCAGCCCGGGACAGGGAACCTATAATTCACCCCTCCACTTT
TRBD2	14	-	TRBV5-1	TRBJ2-7	CASRTSGRSYEQYF	TGCGCCAGTCGGACTAGCGGTCGCTCCTACGAGCAGTACTTC
TRBD1	16	few	TRBV12-3/TRBV12-4	TRBJ1-5	CASRYTGGAGNQPQHF	TGTGCCAGCAGATATACAGGGGGCGCAGGGAATCAGCCCCAGCATTTT
-	14	many	TRBV12-3/TRBV12-4	TRBJ1-1	CASSLSGTPSGAFF	TGTGCCAGCAGTTTATCCGGGACACCAAGTGGGGCTTTCTTT
-	15	-	TRBV12-3/TRBV12-4	TRBJ2-5	CASSLEVVGIGTQYF	TGTGCCAGCAGTTTAGAGGTGGTAGGGATCGGGACCCAGTACTTC
TRBD1	16	few	TRBV3-1	TRBJ1-6	CASSQTGTGIFSPLHF	TGTGCCAGCAGCCAAACCGGGACAGGGATCTTCTCACCCCTCCACTTT
-	13	many	TRBV20-1	TRBJ1-2	CSAGPPTGYGYTF	TGCAGTGCAGGCCCCCCCACAGGCTATGGCTACACCTTC
-	12	-	TRBV30	TRBJ1-5	CAWSQANQPQHF	TGTGCCTGGAGCCAGGCTAATCAGCCCCAGCATTTT
-	16	few	TRBV4-3	TRBJ2-3	CASSQALVGDQDTQYF	TGCGCCAGCAGCCAAGCCCTCGTCGGGGACCAAGATACGCAGTATTTT
-	13	-	TRBV19	TRBJ2-7	CASSSLDAPEQYF	TGTGCCAGTAGTAGCCTGGATGCCCCCGAGCAGTACTTC
TRBD2	15	few	TRBV9	TRBJ2-3	CASSLAGDGTDTQYF	TGTGCCAGCAGCCTAGCGGGAGACGGCACAGATACGCAGTATTTT
-	12	-	TRBV14	TRBJ2-1	CASSLGTAPPNF	TGTGCCAGCAGCCTGGGGACGGCCCCTCCCAACTTC
-	14	-	TRBV15	TRBJ2-2	CATSTGRASGELFF	TGTGCCACCAGCACGGGCAGGGCCTCCGGGGAGCTGTTTTTT
-	14	many	TRBV25-1	TRBJ2-7	CASSGVSGGYEQYF	TGTGCCAGCAGTGGAGTGAGCGGAGGGTACGAGCAGTACTTC
TRBD1	15	-	TRBV20-1	TRBJ1-6	CSAGGTGSRASPLHF	TGCAGTGCAGGTGGGACAGGATCGCGGGCTTCACCCCTCCACTTT
-	14	many	TRBV20-1	TRBJ2-7	CSAREGSGTYEQYF	TGCAGTGCTAGAGAGGGGTCGGGGACCTACGAGCAGTACTTC
TRBD2	15	few	TRBV7-3	TRBJ2-2	CASSLGGSSTGELFF	TGTGCCAGCAGCTTGGGCGGGAGTAGTACCGGGGAGCTGTTTTTT
-	13	few	TRBV24-1	TRBJ2-7	CATSVAGEYEQYF	TGTGCCACCAGTGTTGCAGGGGAGTACGAGCAGTACTTC
-	14	-	TRBV6-5	TRBJ2-7	CASSYRDRFYEQYF	TGTGCCAGCAGTTACCGTGACAGGTTCTACGAGCAGTACTTC
TRBD1	16	few	TRBV5-1	TRBJ1-1	CASSLGGQIMNTEAFF	TGCGCCAGCAGCTTGGGGGGACAGATTATGAACACTGAAGCTTTCTTT
TRBD1	15	few	TRBV4-3	TRBJ1-1	CASSQEVTGQGEAFF	TGCGCCAGCAGCCAAGAAGTGACAGGGCAAGGTGAAGCTTTCTTT
TRBD1	16	few	TRBV3-1	TRBJ1-5	CASSLGGGQGSQPQHF	TGTGCCAGCAGCCTCGGAGGCGGACAGGGAAGTCAGCCCCAGCATTTT
TRBD1	14	-	TRBV27	TRBJ2-1	CATWDRGWLNEQFF	TGTGCCACCTGGGACAGGGGGTGGCTGAATGAGCAGTTCTTC
-	17	few	TRBV7-8	TRBJ1-6	CASSLARLLDSNSPLHF	TGTGCCAGCAGCTTAGCTCGCCTTCTCGACAGTAATTCACCCCTCCACTTT
-	15	-	TRBV5-1	TRBJ1-2	CASSFASGTVYGYTF	TGCGCCAGCAGCTTTGCTTCCGGGACGGTCTATGGCTACACCTTC
-	15	once	TRBV14	TRBJ2-5	CASSQGRRMQETQYF	TGTGCCAGCAGCCAAGGGCGACGAATGCAAGAGACCCAGTACTTC
TRBD1	16	many	TRBV12-3/TRBV12-4	TRBJ1-2	CASNFGQGAFNYGYTF	TGTGCCAGCAATTTCGGGCAGGGGGCATTTAACTATGGCTACACCTTC
-	13	many	TRBV12-3/TRBV12-4	TRBJ1-1	CASSLGFNTEAFF	TGTGCCAGCAGTTTAGGGTTTAACACTGAAGCTTTCTTT
-	15	many	TRBV7-7	TRBJ2-5	CASSPQGGKEETQYF	TGTGCTAGCAGCCCCCAAGGGGGTAAGGAGGAGACCCAGTACTTC
TRBD2	12	few	TRBV2	TRBJ2-1	CASRPLADEQFF	TGTGCCAGCAGACCCCTAGCGGATGAGCAGTTCTTC
TRBD2	14	few	TRBV20-1	TRBJ2-7	CSAGESGRADEQYF	TGCAGTGCTGGGGAAAGCGGGAGGGCCGACGAGCAGTACTTC
-	20	-	TRBV6-2/TRBV6-3	TRBJ1-4	CASSYSMAGGRVGVREKLFF	TGTGCCAGCAGTTACTCGATGGCGGGGGGCAGAGTCGGAGTCCGGGAAAAACTGTTTTTT
-	15	-	TRBV7-6	TRBJ2-7	CASSRLGEKGYEQYF	TGTGCCAGCAGCCGCCTGGGGGAGAAGGGCTACGAGCAGTACTTC
-	15	-	TRBV2	TRBJ2-7	CASSDLGQMIYEQYF	TGTGCCAGCAGTGATTTAGGACAGATGATATACGAGCAGTACTTC
-	13	many	TRBV12-3/TRBV12-4	TRBJ2-5	CASSLLRPETQYF	TGTGCCAGCAGTTTACTACGGCCAGAGACCCAGTACTTC
-	16	-	TRBV2	TRBJ2-2	CASSDSSGVGTGELFF	TGTGCCAGCAGTGATTCTTCGGGAGTGGGCACCGGGGAGCTGTTTTTT
TRBD1	15	-	TRBV12-3/TRBV12-4	TRBJ2-7	CASSLLDRGPYEQYF	TGTGCCAGCAGTTTACTCGACAGGGGGCCCTACGAGCAGTACTTC